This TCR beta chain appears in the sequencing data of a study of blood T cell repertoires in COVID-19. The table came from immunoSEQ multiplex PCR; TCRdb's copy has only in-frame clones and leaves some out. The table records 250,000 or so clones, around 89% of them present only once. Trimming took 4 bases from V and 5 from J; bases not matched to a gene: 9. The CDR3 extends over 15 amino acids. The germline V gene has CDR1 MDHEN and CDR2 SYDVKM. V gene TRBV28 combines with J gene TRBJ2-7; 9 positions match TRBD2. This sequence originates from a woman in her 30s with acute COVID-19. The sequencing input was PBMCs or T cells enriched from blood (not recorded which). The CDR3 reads CASSSLAGEPDEQYF. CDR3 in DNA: TGTGCCAGCAGTTCTTTAGCGGGAGAGCCTGACGAGCAGTACTTC.